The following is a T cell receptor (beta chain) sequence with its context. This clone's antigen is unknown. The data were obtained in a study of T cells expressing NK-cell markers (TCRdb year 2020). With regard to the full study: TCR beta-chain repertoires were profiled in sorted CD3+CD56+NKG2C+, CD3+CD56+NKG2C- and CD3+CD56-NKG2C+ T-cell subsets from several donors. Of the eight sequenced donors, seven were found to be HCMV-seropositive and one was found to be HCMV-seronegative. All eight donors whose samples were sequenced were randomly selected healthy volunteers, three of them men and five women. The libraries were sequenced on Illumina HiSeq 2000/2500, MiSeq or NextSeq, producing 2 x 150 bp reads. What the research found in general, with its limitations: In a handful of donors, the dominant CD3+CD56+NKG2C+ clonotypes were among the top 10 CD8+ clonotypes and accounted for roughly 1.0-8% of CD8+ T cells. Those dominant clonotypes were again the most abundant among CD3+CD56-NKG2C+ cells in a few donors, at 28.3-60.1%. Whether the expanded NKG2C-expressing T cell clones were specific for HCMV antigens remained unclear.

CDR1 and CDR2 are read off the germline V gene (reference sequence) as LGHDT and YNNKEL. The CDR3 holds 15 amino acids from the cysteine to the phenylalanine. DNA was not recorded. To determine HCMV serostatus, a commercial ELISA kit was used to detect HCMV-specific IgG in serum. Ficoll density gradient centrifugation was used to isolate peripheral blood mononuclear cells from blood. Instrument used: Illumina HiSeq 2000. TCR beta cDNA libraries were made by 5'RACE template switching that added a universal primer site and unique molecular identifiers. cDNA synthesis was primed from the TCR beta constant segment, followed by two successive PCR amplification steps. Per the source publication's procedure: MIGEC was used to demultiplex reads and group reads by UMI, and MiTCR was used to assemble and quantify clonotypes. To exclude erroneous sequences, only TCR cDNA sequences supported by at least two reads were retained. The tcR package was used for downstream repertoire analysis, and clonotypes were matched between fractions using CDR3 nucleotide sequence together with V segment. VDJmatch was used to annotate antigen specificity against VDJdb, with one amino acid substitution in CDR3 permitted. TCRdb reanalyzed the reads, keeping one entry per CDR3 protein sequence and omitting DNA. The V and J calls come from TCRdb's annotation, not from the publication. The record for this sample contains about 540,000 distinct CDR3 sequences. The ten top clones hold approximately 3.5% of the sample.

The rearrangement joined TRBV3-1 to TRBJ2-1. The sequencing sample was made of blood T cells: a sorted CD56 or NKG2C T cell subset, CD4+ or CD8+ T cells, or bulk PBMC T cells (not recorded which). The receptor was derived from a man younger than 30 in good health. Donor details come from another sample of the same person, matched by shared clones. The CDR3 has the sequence CASSHGRTRNNEQFF.